Included here is one T cell receptor (beta chain) sequence, with context. Sequencing was performed with immunoSEQ multiplex PCR; in TCRdb, only in-frame clones are kept and a portion is missing. The sample has 90,000 to 95,000 clones; about 93% are singletons. The data originate from a study of T cell changes during pregnancy in multiple sclerosis. V shed 5 bases and J shed 3 bases, with 14 bases lying between them. The CDR3 is 14 residues long. From germline, CDR1 is MNHEY and CDR2 SMNVEV (reference sequence). This chain connects TRBV27 to TRBJ2-7; tentatively, D is TRBD2 (5 bases). The starting material was peripheral blood, obtained in the first trimester of pregnancy. The source is a female donor with multiple sclerosis, enrolled in a pregnancy study. The CDR3 is CASSLSGFLYEQYF. The CDR3 DNA follows: TGTGCCAGCAGTCTCTCGGGGTTTCTCTACGAGCAGTACTTC.